This TCR beta chain was recovered during a study of cytomegalovirus exposure and HLA in healthy donors. Sampled while nominally healthy, donors likely had unrecorded immune exposures. Study-wide findings and caveats: Cytomegalovirus-associated TCR beta chains were listed, numbering 150 to 200. In vitro, a few CMV-associated chains proved specific for CMV antigens. 87-base-pair reads could not separate some V segments, including TRBV6-2 and TRBV6-3.

The CDR3 contains 15 residues. Germline CDR1 reads SGHRS; CDR2 reads YFSETQ. V lost 0 bases, J lost 5 bases, and 14 bases lay in between. In the PCR, 60 Vbeta and 13 Jbeta primers were used. The table came from immunoSEQ multiplex PCR; TCRdb's copy has only in-frame clones and leaves some out. The table shows tens of thousands of clones, with over 60% occurring only once. About this clone itself: What it recognizes is unknown.

This receptor was identified in a woman in her 40s in good health and CMV-seropositive. The sequenced sample consisted of PBMCs. The rearrangement links TRBV5-1 to TRBJ2-5; D may be TRBD2 (6 bases). The CDR3 sequence: CASSLASGGSETQYF. As DNA, the CDR3 is TGCGCCAGCAGCTTGGCCTCCGGGGGATCGGAGACCCAGTACTTC.